A single sample gave rise to the 3 T cell receptor beta chains below, sequenced in a study of vaccination and CD4 T cells after COVID-19. Sequenced with the Oncomine TCR Beta short-read assay was DNA taken from cultured CD4+ T cells. Via MiXCR, TCRdb re-called the PCR reads, giving one row per CDR3 protein. The sample has some 10,000 distinct CDR3 sequences; more than 65% are singletons. Treatment reported: approximately 11-day PBMC culture with coronavirus spike peptide pools or control peptides (ViraFEST assay). Their target antigens are unknown. The source material was CD4+ T cells from blood, cultured in vitro. These receptors originate from a human donor who had recovered from COVID-19.

V gene TRBV7-2 combines with J gene TRBJ2-3; D perhaps matches TRBD1 (5 bases). Germline assignment: CDR1 SGHTA and CDR2 FQGNSA. V lost 4 bases, J lost 4 bases, and 9 bases lay in between. The CDR3 covers 13 residues. CDR3 DNA: TGTGCCAGCAGCTCCCCAGGGCCAGATACGCAGTATTTT. The encoded protein is CASSSPGPDTQYF.

This chain joins TRBV7-9 and TRBJ2-7, with 7 bases identical to TRBD2. The CDR3 sequence is 13 residues long. Germline CDR1 and CDR2: SEHNR and FQNEAQ (reference sequence). V lost 1 base and J lost 7; bases outside the gene matches: 4. The CDR3 here is CASSLVEGGEQYF. CDR3 DNA sequence: TGTGCCAGCAGCTTAGTCGAGGGAGGGGAGCAGTACTTC.

The chain carries TRBV2 and TRBJ2-5, with D perhaps matching TRBD2 (6 bases). Trimming shortened V by 7 bases and J by 1 base, and 7 bases separated the two germline ends. The CDR3 runs to 12 residues. Germline loops: CDR1 SNHLY, CDR2 FYNNEI. CDR3 residues: CASTSVQETQYF. CDR3 bases: TGTGCCAGCACTAGCGTCCAAGAGACCCAGTACTTC.